This T cell receptor beta chain is from a study of cytomegalovirus exposure and HLA in healthy donors. Points on this clone: No antigen is known for it.

Study-wide results and caveats: One later analysis reportedly identified an Asian-associated ancestry cluster that showed fewer N-insertions than the roughly 600-donor mean.

The PCR was carried out with 60 Vbeta primers and 13 Jbeta primers. In the original processing: In a later analysis, the count reached about 75 million unique TCR beta chains, with 9 million to 11 million shared. Clones were read by immunoSEQ multiplex PCR, and TCRdb kept only the in-frame ones, dropping some. V, J and clone size were drawn from that table, and D and trimming were deduced from the DNA. The sample carries over 150,000 clones, roughly 84% recorded once. The CDR3 runs to 13 residues. From germline, CDR1 is MGHDK and CDR2 SYGVNS. Between the trimmed V and J ends, which lost 5 bases and 5 bases, there was a span of 13 bases.

Source material: PBMCs. This TCR came from a boy aged 2 to 9 in good health and CMV-seronegative. The chain recombines TRBV25-1 with TRBJ2-7; D may be TRBD1 (6 bases). Here the CDR3 DNA reads TGTGCCAGCAGTCAACAGGACAGAAACGAGCAGTACTTC. Translated, it gives CASSQQDRNEQYF.